This TCR beta chain was identified during a study of T cells in Graves' hyperthyroidism and ophthalmopathy (dated by TCRdb to between 2018 and 2020). Notes on the research overall: Peripheral blood was sampled at the time of initial diagnosis, prior to any treatment. TCR Vbeta CDR3 sequencing of fewer than 150 peripheral blood samples (roughly 43 ophthalmopathy, over 70 hyperthyroidism and roughly 17 progressor patients) is reported in the paper. An independent validation cohort of fewer than 20 hyperthyroidism patients and 15 or so patients who later progressed to ophthalmopathy tested prospective prediction of ophthalmopathy. After blood sampling, hyperthyroidism patients were treated with methimazole at a starting dose of 30 mg daily, and ophthalmopathy patients were treated with high-dose intravenous methylprednisolone. The 100 or so discovery patients were randomly split 7:3 into training and test sets. In over five Graves' hyperthyroidism patients, the study also compared T-cell repertoires from thyroid tissue with T-cell repertoires from blood. To identify distinguishing TCR V-J signatures, a discovery cohort of 100 or so patients was used, comprising some 45 with Graves' ophthalmopathy and approximately 58 with stable Graves' hyperthyroidism.

The CDR3 measures 15 amino acids from cysteine to phenylalanine. CDR3 DNA is the only sequence kept; it has 45 bases, read in frame from the first base. Deletion took 5 bases off V and 8 bases off J, with a span of 21 bases between the germline ends. Per the germline V gene, SGHVS is the CDR1 and FQNEAQ is the CDR2. This clonotype was recorded at least ten times. Its specific antigen is unknown. Base-call qualities are not available, and no considerably larger clone is one nucleotide away. What the work shows at the level of the full study, not this receptor alone: In validation, the model predicted progression to ophthalmopathy a median of around six months before onset, with over 55% sensitivity and roughly 73% specificity. In cross-validation, a model built on a 13 V-J signature told ophthalmopathy apart from stable hyperthyroidism with less than 90% sensitivity and about 81% specificity, and in testing the same model reached 80%/75%. Blood samples also contained most of the expanded thyroid clonotypes (frequency above 0.001), which suggests that blood repertoires may reflect thyroid immune responses. No statistical method was used to set the sample size in advance, and investigators knew the group allocation.

Stable Graves' hyperthyroidism was defined as the absence of progression to ophthalmopathy over 18 months of follow-up. Hyperthyroidism patients were newly diagnosed, with disease duration under 2 months, and aged 18 to 65 years. Exclusion was applied to patients with uncontrolled infections, other autoimmune diseases, pregnancy or lactation. Clinical symptoms, serum thyroxine and TRAb, thyroid ultrasound, and orbital computed tomography formed the basis for the diagnoses. PBMCs were separated from roughly 9.3 ml of fresh peripheral blood using Ficoll-Paque density gradient centrifugation. Trizol reagent was used to extract total RNA, and RNA quality was then checked on an Agilent 2100 Bioanalyzer. Amplification of TCR beta CDR3 regions was carried out from RNA transcripts. A first-round RT-PCR of the TCR CDR3 used the HTBI primer set with the Qiagen OneStep RT-PCR kit. Libraries were constructed in a second round of multiplex PCR, after which size selection and purification were performed. The libraries were sequenced on an Illumina HiSeq2000 using paired-end 100 bp reads. In the paper's pipeline: SOAPnuke was used to process the raw data, removing reads that contained adapters or uncalled bases, had a mean Phred below 15, or lacked an exact match to the constant primer or identifier. High-quality paired reads were merged using COPE v1.2.5, and each unique nucleotide sequence was defined as a clonotype. Clonotypes were aligned to IMGT TRBV, TRBD and TRBJ reference segments using MiTCR v1.1. The analysis was restricted to V-J combinations with a frequency above 0.0001, which together covered 99.2% of the repertoires. The TCS score was defined as the ratio of F50 (clonal expansion) to E x V (chaos), calculated using BLOSUM62-based TCRdist between CDR3 peptides within each V-J. Welch's t-statistics and random forest reduced roughly 530 V-J features to 13, which were used in a naive Bayes classifier (R e1071). The public reads were quality trimmed at Q25 with fastp and then assembled into clones with MiXCR by TCRdb, keeping productive beta chains. Each record represents a unique CDR3 protein, reported with the most common genes and DNA among its rows. TCRdb, not the authors, supplied the V and J calls. The sample yields approximately 610,000 distinct CDR3 sequences; approximately 16% were counted once. The leading ten clones occupy 15% to 20% of the sample.

The sequencing input was blood. The chain is assembled from TRBV7-8 and TRBJ1-1, with no D gene named confidently. The clonotype comes from a young woman with Graves' hyperthyroidism. The nucleotides read TGTGCCAGCAGCCCAAAACCAGGACGTATCACGGAAGCTTTCTTT. Its protein reads: CASSPKPGRITEAFF.